This TCR beta chain appears in the sequencing data of a study of cytomegalovirus exposure and HLA in healthy donors. As for the study in general: Unique TCRs numbering some 80 million, obtained from HLA-typed donors, made up an early data release. General study points: When a later analysis compared HLA-associated TCR beta chains with equally common others, the HLA-associated chains turned out to be more clonally expanded and to have lower generation probabilities.

PCR amplification relied on 60 Vbeta primers (plus 13 Jbeta primers). Data came from immunoSEQ multiplex PCR; TCRdb stores just in-frame clones and leaves some out. The sample consists of roughly 190,000 clones, approximately 86% of them appearing once. Comments on this clone: Its antigen is not identified.

V was clipped by 4 bases and J by 0 bases; unmatched bases: 9. The CDR3 extends over 17 amino acids. Looked up from germline, CDR1 is SEHNR and CDR2 is FQNEAQ (reference sequence). The clonotype comes from a boy younger than 10 in good health and CMV-seronegative. This rearrangement joins TRBV7-9 to TRBJ2-3; 8 nucleotides agree with TRBD1. Input material: PBMCs. This CDR3 is CASSYFPDRESTDTQYF. Written as DNA, the CDR3 is TGTGCCAGCAGCTATTTTCCGGACAGGGAGAGCACAGATACGCAGTATTTT.